The 22 T cell receptor beta chains below were found in one sample sequenced in a study of blood T cell repertoires in COVID-19. Profiling relied on immunoSEQ multiplex PCR, and the TCRdb table lists in-frame clones only, not all of them. The table records roughly 380,000 clones, almost 90% of them present only once. Sequenced input: PBMCs or T cells enriched from blood (not recorded which). These receptors were taken from a woman under 40 who had been exposed to COVID-19.

This clone was picked up one time. This chain links TRBV18 with TRBJ1-5, with TRBD1 as a possible D gene (6 bases). This CDR3 comprises 20 residues. Trimming cost V 2 bases and J 1 base, with 24 bases left between them. Germline V gives CDR1 KGHSH, CDR2 LQKENI. The CDR3: CASSPFAPGWGQTSNQPQHF. The CDR3 coding sequence is TGTGCCAGCTCACCATTTGCCCCCGGGTGGGGGCAGACGAGCAATCAGCCCCAGCATTTT.

The V and J genes are TRBV6-5 and TRBJ2-2, with D perhaps TRBD2 (7 bases). The CDR3 sequence is 13 residues long. Trimming pared 5 bases from V and 17 bases from J, leaving 21 bases between. Germline V gene lookup returns CDR1 MNHEY and CDR2 SVGAGI. The CDR3 DNA follows: TGTGCCAGCAGTCCCCATGGGGGGGCGCGGGATTTTTTT. This gives the protein CASSPHGGARDFF.

This rearrangement joins TRBV7-9 to TRBJ2-3; D might be TRBD2 (6 bases). The CDR3 totals 16 residues. Germline CDR1 SEHNR, CDR2 FQNEAQ (reference sequence). V shed 2 bases and J shed 5 bases, with 17 bases lying between them. CDR3 sequence reads: CASSLPGVGSLDTQYF. The CDR3 coding sequence is TGTGCCAGCAGCTTACCGGGGGTTGGAAGCTTAGATACGCAGTATTTT.

The rearrangement uses TRBV7-9 and TRBJ2-3; D gene unclear. Trimming pared 1 base from V and 0 bases from J, leaving 11 bases between. This CDR3 is 16 amino acids long. CDR1 is SEHNR, CDR2 FQNEAQ, per germline (reference sequence). The CDR3 nucleotides are TGTGCCAGCAGCTTAGATCCACAAGTCAGCACAGATACGCAGTATTTT. It is translated as CASSLDPQVSTDTQYF.

The gene calls are TRBV25-1 and TRBJ2-1, with 10 bases that match TRBD2. V dropped 4 bases and J dropped 4; count of bases not matched to a gene: 4. Germline V gives CDR1 MGHDK, CDR2 SYGVNS. The CDR3 consists of 15 residues. CDR3 DNA sequence: TGTGCCAGCAGTGTGTCTAGCGGGAGATACAATGAGCAGTTCTTC. Its protein is CASSVSSGRYNEQFF.

This chain connects TRBV6-5 to TRBJ1-5; D gene ambiguous. The CDR3 extends over 14 amino acids. Trimming removed 2 bases from V and 2 bases from J, with 7 bases in between. Germline assignment: CDR1 MNHEY and CDR2 SVGAGI. The CDR3 sequence: CASSYGQGNQPQHF. CDR3 DNA sequence: TGTGCCAGCAGTTACGGGCAGGGCAATCAGCCCCAGCATTTT.

This chain connects TRBV18 to TRBJ2-7, with D maybe TRBD2 (5 bases). Per the germline V gene, CDR1 is KGHSH and CDR2 is LQKENI. The V end was cut by 0 bases, the J end by 5 bases, with 11 bases between. The length of the CDR3 is 14 residues. The CDR3 here is CASSPPPGRDEQYF. CDR3 coding DNA: TGTGCCAGCTCACCACCCCCGGGAAGGGACGAGCAGTACTTC.

The CDR3 region is CASSFRGRDYGYTF. The CDR3 DNA follows: TGTGCCAGCAGCTTCCGCGGGAGGGACTATGGCTACACCTTC. The chain has TRBV7-9 and TRBJ1-2; D gene ambiguous. The CDR3 loop spans 14 amino acids. The V and J ends lost 3 bases and 3 bases respectively, with 11 bases between them. In germline, CDR1 is SEHNR, CDR2 FQNEAQ (reference sequence).

V and J are TRBV7-9 and TRBJ1-2; possible D gene TRBD1, 6 bases. This CDR3 comprises 15 residues. Germline-derived CDR1 and CDR2 are SEHNR and FQNEAQ (reference sequence). Between the trimmed V and J ends, which lost 5 bases and 0 bases, there was a span of 13 bases. The CDR3 DNA is TGTGCCAGCAGCACCACGGGACACACTAACTATGGCTACACCTTC. As protein: CASSTTGHTNYGYTF.

This clone was recorded only once. The rearrangement joins TRBV28 to TRBJ2-7; TRBD1 is a possible D gene (6 bases). V dropped 8 bases and J dropped 0 bases, with 11 bases sitting between them. The CDR3 has 13 amino acids. Germline values: CDR1 MDHEN, CDR2 SYDVKM. CDR3 residues: CASHHRASYEQYF. CDR3 in DNA: TGTGCCAGCCATCACAGGGCCTCCTACGAGCAGTACTTC.

This clone was observed once. The J gene is TRBJ2-7, the V gene TRBV7-9, with 9 bases matching TRBD1. The trim removed 2 bases at V and 6 bases at J, leaving 8 bases unmatched. The CDR3 consists of 15 residues. Germline V gene sequence: CDR1 SEHNR, CDR2 FQNEAQ (reference sequence). CDR3 sequence reads: CASSLSGQGDVEQYF. CDR3 nucleotide sequence: TGTGCCAGCAGCTTATCGGGACAGGGAGATGTCGAGCAGTACTTC.

This clone has more than one count but fewer than ten. CDR3 in amino acids: CAWSPDYNEQFF. The CDR3, as DNA: TGTGCCTGGAGTCCAGACTACAATGAGCAGTTCTTC. This chain links TRBV30 with TRBJ2-1; unclear D gene. Germline CDR1 is GTSNPN and CDR2 is SVGIG (reference sequence). Trimming pared 2 bases from V and 3 bases from J, leaving 5 bases between. CDR3 length equals 12 residues.

V is TRBV27 and J is TRBJ2-7; D not resolved. The CDR3 has 15 residues. Germline V gives CDR1 MNHEY, CDR2 SMNVEV (reference sequence). The V end was cut by 4 bases, the J end by 7 bases, with 20 bases between. The CDR3 spells CASSWSGSAQSEQYF. In DNA, the CDR3 is TGTGCCAGCAGTTGGTCCGGGTCTGCCCAATCGGAGCAGTACTTC.

V is TRBV5-6 and J is TRBJ2-3; 9 bases are a match to TRBD2. This CDR3 comprises 15 residues. From germline, CDR1 is SGHDT and CDR2 YYEEEE. V shed 1 base, J shed 2 bases, and the junction held 2 bases outside the gene matches. The CDR3 here is CASSLTSGSTDTQYF. The CDR3 bases are TGTGCCAGCAGCTTGACTAGCGGGTCCACAGATACGCAGTATTTT.

The count of this clone is one. This could be a read error, since a much larger clone is one nucleotide away. The rearrangement links TRBV12-3 or TRBV12-4 to TRBJ2-5; D gene uncertain. Trimming left V 6 bases short and J 5 bases short, with 10 bases between. The CDR3 spans 12 residues. This CDR3 reads CASSQDRETQYF. The CDR3 DNA reads TGTGCCAGCAGCCAAGATCGGGAGACCCAGTACTTC.

The rearrangement joins TRBV24-1 to TRBJ2-1, with 9 bases that match TRBD2. The CDR3 contains 12 residues. CDR1 and CDR2 (germline): KGHDR, SFDVKD. V shed 3 bases, J shed 14 bases, and the junction held 4 bases outside the gene matches. CDR3 sequence: CATSDTGLAKFF. The CDR3 DNA sequence: TGTGCCACCAGTGATACGGGACTAGCAAAGTTCTTC.

The V call is TRBV5-1, the J call TRBJ2-1, with a tentative D call TRBD1 (5 bases). Germline loops: CDR1 SGHRS, CDR2 YFSETQ. The CDR3 runs to 12 residues. V gave up 7 bases and J gave up 7 bases, with 12 bases separating them. As DNA, the CDR3 is TGCGCCAGCTGGGCAGGGCTGAATGAGCAGTTCTTC. Translating gives CASWAGLNEQFF.

The chain links TRBV6-4 to TRBJ2-1; TRBD1 is a possible D gene (6 bases). There are 16 residues in the CDR3. V lost 1 base and J 0 bases, leaving 10 bases between the germline ends. Germline-derived CDR1 and CDR2 are MRHNA and SNTAGT. The CDR3 region is CASSDWGRSSYNEQFF. For the CDR3, the DNA is TGTGCCAGCAGTGACTGGGGGCGCAGCTCCTACAATGAGCAGTTCTTC.

Remarks on this clone: The junction departs from germline at one end; a sequencing error may be responsible. V gene TRBV5-1 combines with J gene TRBJ2-7, with no clear D. Germline V gene data show CDR1 as SGHRS and CDR2 as YFSETQ. This CDR3 spans 9 amino acids. The CDR3 nucleotides are TGCGCCAGCAGCTCCCATAGTCTCTTC. It encodes CASSSHSLF.

This clone was counted a few times. V and J are TRBV5-6 and TRBJ1-4, with D tentatively TRBD1 (6 bases). Germline V gene lookup returns CDR1 SGHDT and CDR2 YYEEEE. The V gene lost 4 bases and the J gene lost 0 bases, with 16 bases spanning the gap. The CDR3 loop spans 17 amino acids. The CDR3 loop is CASSVQSTGTTNEKLFF. For the CDR3, the DNA is TGTGCCAGCAGCGTACAATCGACAGGCACAACTAATGAAAAACTGTTTTTT.

The chain uses TRBV10-1 and TRBJ2-1; a weak D match, TRBD2 (5 bases). Between the trimmed V and J ends, which lost 3 bases and 6 bases, there was a span of 12 bases. Germline lookup yields CDR1 WNHNN and CDR2 SYGVQD (reference sequence). This CDR3 contains 14 residues. CDR3 DNA sequence: TGCGCCAGCAGTGAAAATAATGAGGGCAATGAGCAGTTCTTC. This translates into CASSENNEGNEQFF.

V gene TRBV28 combines with J gene TRBJ2-5, with D perhaps TRBD1 (6 bases). This CDR3 comprises 13 residues. V lost 9 bases and J 5 bases, leaving 16 bases between the germline ends. Germline V gene data show CDR1 as MDHEN and CDR2 as SYDVKM. The chain's CDR3 is CASRSGAQETQYF. CDR3 DNA sequence: TGTGCCAGTAGATCAGGGGCACAGGAGACCCAGTACTTC.